The present TCR beta chain was sequenced within a study of blood T cells in healthy people across ages (dated by TCRdb to 2015 to 2017). With regard to the full study: In model experiments, template switching captured roughly one uniquely barcoded TCR beta cDNA molecule for every two T cells. Age-related changes in TCR beta repertoire diversity were measured in the study by deep sequencing normalized with unique cDNA molecular identifiers. The donors were divided into four age groups: young (average approximately 16 years), middle-aged (under 40), aged (about 60) and long-lived (about 79). To avoid experimental bias, donors of different ages were distributed randomly across sequencing lanes. Using the same blood draw, the study looked at two additional independent replicas of 1 million unique cDNA reads for two donors, one aged 18 to 30 and the other aged 80 or older. Results and caveats for the whole study, not just this receptor: A strong correlation was found between observed TCR beta diversity and the percentage of naive T cells measured by flow cytometry. Compared with the aged group, more naive CD4+ T cells, fewer expanded clones and increased TCR diversity were shown by the long-lived group, suggesting age selection. Because donor CMV infection status was unknown, age-related changes in expanded clonotypes were potentially confounded. As age increased, observed TCR beta diversity per million T cells dropped in a roughly linear way, and a significant reduction was already evident by age 40. Estimates of total diversity from one million sequenced T cells were regarded as lower bounds and underestimates. Since profiling was done on bulk unsorted PBMCs, naive and antigen-experienced compartments could not be conclusively compared.

Systemically healthy Caucasian individuals from Russia, around 38 in total and aged about 6 to 100 years, were included as donors. Around 10 milliliters of peripheral blood were collected from each donor into EDTA-treated Vacutainer tubes. Ficoll-Paque density-gradient centrifugation was used to isolate PBMCs, with at least 6.5 million per sample. Total RNA was extracted from PBMCs with Trizol reagent, with at least 5 micrograms obtained per sample. The percentages of naive CD45RAhigh/CD27high T cells were determined by flow cytometry on a PBMC aliquot from every donor. The CDR3 measures 15 amino acids from cysteine to phenylalanine. The only DNA kept is the CDR3, 45 bases in frame from the first base. For this chain, trimming is 5 bases at the V end and 8 bases at the J end, and the number of junction bases without a gene match is 5. Preparation of the library involved 5' RACE. Sequencing relied on an Illumina HiSeq 2500. The second PCR ran for roughly 7 to 11 cycles and used a J-beta primer mix along with a sample-barcoded 5' primer. Each TCR beta cDNA molecule received a unique molecular identifier from a template-switch 5' adaptor carrying 12 random nucleotides. At least 2.5 million CDR3-containing paired-end reads were obtained from each sample. First-strand cDNA synthesis was performed from all RNA using the Mint cDNA synthesis kit, with priming by a TRBC-specific oligonucleotide. All cDNA was treated with uracil-DNA glycosylase and then went through a first 18-cycle PCR with the universal primers M1SS and BC2_uni_R. The authors' pipeline ran thus. Normalization of each sample was performed by random selection of 1 million high-quality reads, each carrying a distinct molecular identifier. Instead of being binned into consensus sequences, reads with shared molecular identifiers were discarded. CDR3 identification, clonotype clustering and error correction used MiTCR with a Q25 quality threshold and the strictest error-elimination algorithm. Lower-bound total TCR beta diversity was estimated with a nonparametric unseen species model using Euler transformation. Through fastp at Q25 and MiXCR, TCRdb rebuilt clones from the public reads, retaining in-frame beta chains. Every entry covers one CDR3 protein and lists the most common genes and DNA from its rows. The V and J calls come from TCRdb's annotation, not from the publication. The sample table contains hundreds of thousands of distinct CDR3 sequences; only one count was recorded for more than 50% of them. Clones ranked in the top ten supply under 30% of the sample.

Worth noting for this clonotype: It lacks a known antigen. No base-level quality is on record; no much larger clone is a single base apart.

The chain links TRBV12-3 or TRBV12-4 with TRBJ2-2; 13 bases in the middle match TRBD2. Sample: blood. This TCR came from a man in his forties in good health. The CDR3 here reads CASSTSGRARGELFF. The DNA sequence reads TGTGCCAGCAGTACTAGCGGGAGGGCCAGGGGGGAGCTGTTTTTT.